This record covers a single TCR beta chain. Its antigen is as yet unknown. These data belong to a study of CD8+CD57+ T cells in acquired aplastic anemia. The study, taken as a whole, reports: Shared by patients and controls, 25 to 30 CD8+ CDR3s were abundant in patients.

TCR beta VDJ combinations and CDR3 sequences were profiled from genomic DNA. TCRdb used MiXCR to reprocess the reads, holding one entry per CDR3 protein. The sample holds more than 150,000 distinct CDR3 sequences, 50% to 75% seen once. The ends were cut back, 0 bases at V and 4 bases at J, with 12 bases in the middle. The CDR3 is made up of 15 amino acids. CDR1 and CDR2 (germline): ENHRY, SYGVKD. The clonotype was recovered from a human donor with severe aplastic anemia or a healthy control (not recorded which). The genes are TRBV10-3 and TRBJ1-2, with D possibly TRBD1 on 6 matching bases. Specimen: sorted CD4+, CD8+, or CD8+CD57+ T cells (not recorded which) from PBMCs. The CDR3: CAISESVRGSYGYTF. In DNA, the CDR3 is TGTGCCATCAGTGAGTCGGTCAGGGGTTCCTATGGCTACACCTTC.